Ten or more counts support the clone carrying this T cell receptor beta chain. Its cognate antigen is unknown. Germline V CDR1 and CDR2: LGHNA, YNFKEQ. The trim removed 1 base at V and 0 bases at J, leaving 8 bases unmatched. The CDR3 extends over 17 amino acids. The sample belongs to a study of response to subunit inactivated influenza vaccine. General study findings and limits: Authors proposed each seasonal influenza vaccination draws in few new T cells.

TCRdb re-called the RT-PCR reads through MiXCR, storing one row per CDR3 protein. Among approximately 500,000 distinct CDR3 sequences listed, roughly 13% were seen once. The source was PBMCs from blood, collected roughly 6 weeks after vaccination. The chain combines TRBV4-2 with TRBJ2-7; 8 nucleotides match TRBD2. This receptor was identified in a man aged 50 or older who received an inactivated influenza vaccine. CDR3 DNA: TGTGCCAGCAGCCAAGCGGCCGAGCGGGAGAGCTCCTACGAGCAGTACTTC. Protein sequence: CASSQAAERESSYEQYF.